This T cell receptor beta chain derives from a study of STAT5B mutations in CD4+ large granular lymphocyte leukemia. General observations from the study: TRBV06-family usage was enriched in top patient clones (8/27) versus controls (2/35). CD4-sorted patient repertoires seemed more clonal than healthy CD4+ repertoires.

Authors' methods: A productive frequency of 2.59 x 10-5 was the lowest detectable. Clones were read by immunoSEQ multiplex PCR, and TCRdb kept only the in-frame ones, dropping some. The DNA was the basis for D and trimming; V, J and clone size are from that table. The sample lists approximately 49,000 clones; around 70% were seen once. Trimming at V came to 6 bases and at J to 5 bases, leaving 4 bases not matched to a gene. This CDR3 spans 13 amino acids. Germline loops: CDR1 MDHEN, CDR2 SYDVKM. As regards this clone: Antigen: not known.

The rearrangement uses TRBV28 and TRBJ1-2, with 9 bases fitting TRBD1. Specimen: CD4+ T cells from blood buffy coats. This sequence was found in a human donor in good health. The CDR3, as DNA: TGTGCCAGCAGACCGGGACAGGGATATGGCTACACCTTC. This codes for CASRPGQGYGYTF.